What follows are 9 T cell receptor beta chains derived from one specimen sequenced in a study of blood T cells in healthy people across ages. For the second PCR, which ran for roughly 6 to 11 cycles, a sample-barcoded 5' primer and a J-beta primer mix were used. MiXCR, run by TCRdb on the 5' RACE reads, gives a single entry per CDR3 protein. The data show 1.5 million to 1.9 million distinct CDR3 sequences, about 45% seen once. Sequences were obtained from blood. These receptors all come from a woman aged 18 to 35 in good health.

A single count supports this clonotype. This chain's CDR3 is CASSSLGLTNEQYF. The CDR3 DNA reads TGTGCCAGCAGCTCCCTGGGGCTGACCAATGAGCAGTACTTC. J is TRBJ2-5 and V is TRBV11-2; D perhaps matches TRBD1 (5 bases). Germline-derived CDR1 and CDR2 are SGHAT and FQNNGV. This CDR3 contains 14 residues. V was clipped by 4 bases and J by 11 bases, with 20 bases between them.

This chain connects TRBV29-1 to TRBJ2-4, with D possibly being TRBD2 (7 bases). The CDR3 totals 13 residues. The germline gives CDR1 SQVTM, CDR2 ANQGSEA. With 5 bases removed from V and 7 bases from J, the gap between germline ends came to 15 bases. The CDR3 coding sequence is TGCAGCGTTCCCTGGGGGGGCACGAACATTCAGTACTTC. Its protein product is CSVPWGGTNIQYF.

The rearrangement uses TRBV4-3 and TRBJ2-3; D remains unclear. Trimming removed 3 bases at V and 4 bases at J, with 11 bases between. In germline, CDR1 is LGHNA, CDR2 YSLEER. This CDR3 has 14 residues. The CDR3 coding sequence is TGCGCCAGCAGCCACACAGCACCCCCAGATACGCAGTATTTT. It yields the protein CASSHTAPPDTQYF.

In its sample, this clonotype was seen a few times. The rearrangement links TRBV4-1 to TRBJ1-2; tentatively, D is TRBD1 (5 bases). The CDR3 consists of 16 residues. The V end lost 0 bases, the J end lost 0 bases, and 11 bases lay between the germline ends. Looked up from germline, CDR1 is MGHRA and CDR2 is YSYEKL. The CDR3 loop reads CASSQERGGSNYGYTF. The DNA for the CDR3 is TGCGCCAGCAGCCAAGAGAGGGGAGGATCTAACTATGGCTACACCTTC.

This rearrangement joins TRBV5-1 to TRBJ2-3; D uncertain. Germline assignment: CDR1 SGHRS and CDR2 YFSETQ. V lost 0 bases to trimming and J lost 0 bases, with 11 bases between them. The CDR3 totals 16 residues. CDR3 in amino acids: CASSLDQPKSTDTQYF. In nucleotides, the CDR3 is TGCGCCAGCAGCTTGGACCAGCCCAAAAGCACAGATACGCAGTATTTT.

This clonotype has more than one count but fewer than ten. The chain links TRBV12-3 or TRBV12-4 to TRBJ1-2; 10 nucleotides line up with TRBD1. There are 15 residues in the CDR3. The junction had 7 bases not matched to a gene; V was cut back by 5 bases and J by 4 bases. The CDR3 here is CASSADRGRGYGYTF. As DNA, the CDR3 is TGTGCCAGCAGTGCCGACAGGGGGCGCGGCTATGGCTACACCTTC.

The chain links TRBV7-2 to TRBJ2-5; 7 nucleotides match TRBD2. Germline CDR1 SGHTA, CDR2 FQGNSA. J gave up 5 bases and V 1 base, and 4 bases lay outside the gene matches. This CDR3 region has 14 residues. The CDR3 region is CASSLEAGVETQYF. The CDR3 DNA reads as TGTGCCAGCAGCTTAGAGGCGGGAGTCGAGACCCAGTACTTC. The full variable domain, rest sourced from reference TRBV7-2 and TRBJ2-5, is GAGVSQSPSNKVTEKGKDVELRCDPISGHTALYWYRQSLGQGLEFLIYFQGNSAPDKSGLPSDRFSAERTGGSVSTLTIQRTQQEDSAVYLCASSLEAGVETQYFGPGTRLLVL.

This sequence joins TRBV4-1 and TRBJ2-3; 14 bases map to TRBD2. Germline values: CDR1 MGHRA, CDR2 YSYEKL. The CDR3 contains 17 residues. Losses at the gene ends were 4 bases for V and 4 bases for J; bases not matched to a gene: 7. The CDR3 loop is CASSPHPTSGGADTQYF. The CDR3 nucleotides are TGCGCCAGCAGCCCGCACCCGACTAGCGGGGGGGCAGATACGCAGTATTTT.

The V call is TRBV6-5, the J call TRBJ2-7; 9 nucleotides line up with TRBD1. CDR3 length: 14 amino acids. V shed 7 bases, J shed 3 bases, and the junction held 7 bases outside the gene matches. CDR1 MNHEY and CDR2 SVGAGI come from the germline V gene. The CDR3 nucleotides are TGTGCCAGCACCAACCCGGGACAGGGCTACGAGCAGTACTTC. This sequence encodes CASTNPGQGYEQYF.